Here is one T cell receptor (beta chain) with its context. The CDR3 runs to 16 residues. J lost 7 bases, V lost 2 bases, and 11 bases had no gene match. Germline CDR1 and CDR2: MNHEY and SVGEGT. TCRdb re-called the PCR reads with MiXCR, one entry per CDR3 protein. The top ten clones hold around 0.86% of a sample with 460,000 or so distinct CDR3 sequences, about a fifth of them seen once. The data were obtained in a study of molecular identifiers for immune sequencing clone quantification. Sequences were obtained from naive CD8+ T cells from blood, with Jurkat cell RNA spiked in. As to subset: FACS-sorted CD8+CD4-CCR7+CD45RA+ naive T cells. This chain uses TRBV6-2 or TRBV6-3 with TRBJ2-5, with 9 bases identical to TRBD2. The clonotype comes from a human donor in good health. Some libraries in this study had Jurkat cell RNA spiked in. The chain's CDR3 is CASSYGIAGAAGTQYF. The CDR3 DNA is TGTGCCAGCAGTTACGGGATAGCGGGGGCAGCCGGGACCCAGTACTTC.